These 22 T cell receptor beta chains came from one sample sequenced in a study of breast tumors, draining lymph nodes, adjacent tissues. The lymph nodes were axillary draining lymph nodes from breast cancer patients. A single record per CDR3 protein comes from TCRdb applying MiXCR to the multiplex PCR reads. In the table there are approximately 150,000 distinct CDR3 sequences, 33% of which are singletons. Sequencing was done on a sample of axillary lymph node tissue. The receptors were gathered from a female donor with breast cancer. Some clones in this sample may be carry-over from other donors' samples.

This clonotype was found a few times. This clone may be a read error of a much larger clone one base away. This chain joins TRBV11-3 and TRBJ2-5; the match to TRBD1 covers 9 bases. Germline V lookup: CDR1 SGHNT, CDR2 YENEEA. The ends lost 5 bases at V and 4 bases at J; junction bases unmatched: 5. The CDR3 spans 14 residues. CDR3 amino acids: CASSPGDRAETQYF. Written as DNA, the CDR3 is TGTGCCAGCAGCCCGGGGGACAGGGCAGAGACCCAGTACTTC.

The V call is TRBV7-9, the J call TRBJ2-3; D uncertain. Deletions cut 5 bases from V and 4 bases from J, with 7 bases between. CDR3 length equals 12 residues. Germline V CDR1 and CDR2: SEHNR, FQNEAQ (reference sequence). CDR3 region: CASSDFADTQYF. The CDR3 DNA is TGTGCCAGCAGCGATTTTGCAGATACGCAGTATTTT.

The chain is built from TRBV20-1 and TRBJ2-5; TRBD2 matches at 14 bases. This CDR3 spans 16 amino acids. CDR1 DFQATT and CDR2 SNEGSKA come from the germline V gene (reference sequence). V lost 3 bases, J lost 5 bases, and 8 bases stayed unmatched. CDR3 sequence: CSARGTSGSTGETQYF. The CDR3 DNA sequence: TGCAGTGCTAGGGGGACTAGCGGGAGCACGGGGGAGACCCAGTACTTC.

There are many counts of this clonotype. The chain is built from TRBV13 and TRBJ2-5, with D tentatively TRBD1 or TRBD2 (5 bases each). V gave up 5 bases and J gave up 2 bases, with 15 bases separating them. This CDR3 has 15 residues. The germline V gene encodes CDR1 PRHDT and CDR2 FYEKMQ (reference sequence). Here the CDR3 reads CASSTGRTPQETQYF. The CDR3 DNA follows: TGTGCCAGCAGCACGGGACGTACTCCTCAAGAGACCCAGTACTTC.

In this sample, this clonotype turned up many times. The chain recombines TRBV6-5 with TRBJ1-4; 10 bases are a match to TRBD1. V trimming: 6 bases; J trimming: 8 bases; junction bases outside the gene matches: 6. Per germline, CDR1 MNHEY and CDR2 SVGAGI. The length of the CDR3 is 14 residues. The CDR3 region has the DNA TGTGCCAGCAGCGTGAGGGGACAGGGGGAAAAACTGTTTTTT. Its translation is CASSVRGQGEKLFF.

The chain employs TRBV18 and TRBJ1-1; 7 bases match TRBD1. J was trimmed by 4 bases and V by 4 bases; bases with no gene match: 6. CDR1 and CDR2 (germline): KGHSH, LQKENI. The CDR3 length is 14 residues. CDR3 loop: CASSLRQGITEAFF. As DNA, the CDR3 is TGTGCCAGCTCACTTCGACAGGGTATCACTGAAGCTTTCTTT.

This clonotype was recorded many times. The CDR3 sequence: CASSSQRDSEQFF. CDR3 DNA: TGTGCCAGCAGCTCCCAGCGGGATTCTGAGCAGTTCTTC. The rearrangement links TRBV7-8 to TRBJ2-1; 7 bases line up with TRBD2. The CDR3 has 13 amino acids. Germline assignment: CDR1 SGHVS and CDR2 FQNEAQ. J was trimmed by 9 bases and V by 4 bases; bases with no gene match: 6.

This rearrangement joins TRBV7-8 to TRBJ1-5; D is unresolved. Trimming pared 1 base from V and 2 bases from J, leaving 9 bases between. There are 15 residues in the CDR3. Germline assignment: CDR1 SGHVS and CDR2 FQNEAQ. CDR3 in amino acids: CASSLERAGNQPQHF. DNA for the CDR3: TGTGCCAGCAGCTTAGAAAGGGCTGGCAATCAGCCCCAGCATTTT.

This clonotype was picked up a small number of times. J is TRBJ2-1 and V is TRBV6-1; 9 bases map to TRBD2. The CDR3 extends over 16 amino acids. CDR1 is MNHNS and CDR2 is SASEGT in the germline V gene. V lost 5 bases and J lost 3; bases outside the gene matches: 8. CDR3: CASSSEREDFYNEQFF. The CDR3 region has the DNA TGTGCCAGCAGTTCGGAGCGGGAGGATTTCTACAATGAGCAGTTCTTC.

In its sample, this clonotype was seen many times. The genes are TRBV7-2 and TRBJ2-7; D unresolved. V was clipped by 5 bases and J by 7 bases, with 9 bases between them. Germline loops: CDR1 SGHTA, CDR2 FQGNSA. The CDR3 totals 11 residues. This chain's CDR3 is CASSPAREQYF. The CDR3 DNA is TGTGCCAGCAGCCCAGCGCGTGAGCAGTACTTC.

In its sample, this clonotype was seen many times. The rearrangement links TRBV27 to TRBJ1-3; possible D gene TRBD1, 6 bases. From germline, CDR1 is MNHEY and CDR2 SMNVEV (reference sequence). The CDR3 has 14 residues. V was clipped by 6 bases and J by 0 bases, with 9 bases between them. CDR3 bases: TGTGCCAGCAGCGGGGGCGGCTCTGGAAACACCATATATTTT. Translated, it gives CASSGGGSGNTIYF.

As regards this clonotype: Just one base apart from a much larger clone, this may be a read error. The CDR3 here is CASAPALPNEKLFF. DNA of the CDR3: TGTGCCAGCGCCCCCGCTCTTCCTAATGAAAAACTGTTTTTT. V usage is TRBV27 and J usage is TRBJ1-4; D is unresolved. Germline CDR1 is MNHEY and CDR2 is SMNVEV (reference sequence). This CDR3 is built from 14 residues. V shed 8 bases and J shed 3 bases, with 13 bases lying between them.

In regard to this clonotype: One base away lies a much larger clone, so this may be a sequencing read error. The V and J genes are TRBV5-5 and TRBJ2-2; either TRBD1 or TRBD2 may fit D (6 bases each). V lost 6 bases and J 4 bases, leaving 13 bases between the germline ends. The CDR3 has 14 amino acids. CDR1 is SGHKS and CDR2 is YYEKEE in the germline V gene (reference sequence). The DNA for the CDR3 is TGTGCCAGCATTGGGGGGCGCACCACCGGGGAGCTGTTTTTT. It is translated as CASIGGRTTGELFF.

The V and J genes are TRBV9 and TRBJ1-3, with D uncertain. Germline V gives CDR1 SGDLS, CDR2 YYNGEE. V gave up 0 bases and J gave up 4 bases, with 8 bases separating them. The CDR3 runs 14 residues. CDR3 residues: CASSVGTSGNTIYF. Written as DNA, the CDR3 is TGTGCCAGCAGCGTAGGGACTAGCGGAAACACCATATATTTT.

There are many counts of this clonotype. This rearrangement joins TRBV6-1 to TRBJ1-5; perhaps TRBD1 as D (6 bases). The germline V gene encodes CDR1 MNHNS and CDR2 SASEGT. The CDR3 has 14 residues. The V gene lost 4 bases and the J gene lost 9 bases, with 16 bases spanning the gap. CDR3: CASSGRVEGGPQHF. The CDR3 DNA reads as TGTGCCAGCAGTGGCCGGGTTGAGGGGGGGCCCCAGCATTTT.

The table lists this clonotype with many counts. The chain is built from TRBV27 and TRBJ2-7, with D perhaps given as TRBD1 or TRBD2 (6 bases each). Per germline, CDR1 MNHEY and CDR2 SMNVEV (reference sequence). The germline V and J ends were trimmed by 1 base and 0 bases, with 13 bases remaining between them. The CDR3 spans 16 residues. The DNA of the CDR3 is TGTGCCAGCAGTTTATTTGGACAGACTAGCTCCTACGAGCAGTACTTC. This translates into CASSLFGQTSSYEQYF.

In regard to this clonotype: Given a much more abundant clone one base away, this may be a read error. The CDR3 ends on some other residue instead of the conserved phenylalanine or tryptophan, so this is likely a read error. This sequence joins TRBV19 and TRBJ2-1; TRBD2 agrees at 13 bases. Per the germline V gene, CDR1 is LNHDA and CDR2 is SQIVND (reference sequence). Trimming cost V 6 bases and J 8 bases; bases outside gene matches: 10. This CDR3 comprises 16 residues. In DNA, the CDR3 is TGTGCCAGTAGCCCCGGACTAGCGGGAGTTCGCTATGAGCAGTTCTCC. It specifies CASSPGLAGVRYEQFS.

The rearrangement joins TRBV7-9 to TRBJ2-2; 8 bases align to TRBD1. J lost 0 bases, V lost 5 bases, and 14 bases had no gene match. Germline V gene lookup returns CDR1 SEHNR and CDR2 FQNEAQ (reference sequence). The CDR3 runs 19 residues. The CDR3 protein is CASSPRRRDRSANTGELFF. The CDR3 DNA follows: TGTGCCAGCAGCCCACGGAGGCGGGACAGGTCCGCGAACACCGGGGAGCTGTTTTTT.

The V and J genes are TRBV5-6 and TRBJ1-5, with D perhaps TRBD1 (5 bases). V was trimmed by 2 bases and J by 5 bases, leaving 17 bases between them. The CDR3 is 16 amino acids. Germline V lookup: CDR1 SGHDT, CDR2 YYEEEE. The CDR3, as DNA: TGTGCCAGCAGCTTCAGGCCAGGGCAACGGGATCAGCCCCAGCATTTT. Translation gives CASSFRPGQRDQPQHF.

Details on this clonotype: One junction end disagrees with the germline gene, perhaps due to a read error. This chain uses TRBV25-1 with TRBJ1-3; D call uncertain. CDR3 length: 15 residues. Germline V gene sequence: CDR1 MGHDK, CDR2 SYGVNS. CDR3 loop: CASSDHPSPGDTIYF. The DNA of the CDR3 is TGTGCCAGCAGTGATCACCCGAGCCCTGGAGACACCATATATTTT.

The V and J genes are TRBV5-1 and TRBJ2-3; D is perhaps TRBD2 (5 bases). The V gene lost 0 bases and the J gene lost 1 base, with 6 bases spanning the gap. The CDR3 totals 14 residues. Germline CDR1 reads SGHRS; CDR2 reads YFSETQ. The CDR3 nucleotides read TGCGCCAGCAGCTTGGAGGGAGGCACAGATACGCAGTATTTT. Its translation is CASSLEGGTDTQYF.

This clonotype was recorded a few times. This sequence may be a read error, since a much larger clone differs from it by one base. The CDR3 carries no conserved terminal phenylalanine or tryptophan, so it likely arises from a read error. The CDR3 reads CASSAWSPTGIYEQYS. The CDR3 bases are TGTGCCAGTAGTGCCTGGAGTCCCACAGGGATCTACGAGCAGTACTCC. V and J are TRBV19 and TRBJ2-7, with D perhaps matching TRBD1 (6 bases). The CDR3 totals 16 residues. Trimming removed 5 bases from V and 3 bases from J, with 20 bases in between. CDR1 is LNHDA and CDR2 is SQIVND in the germline V gene (reference sequence).